This T cell receptor beta chain was identified during a study of CD8 T cells in ankylosing spondylitis. Study conclusions and caveats: Roughly 8 highly homologous variants made up a TCR beta motif that seemed to typify ankylosing spondylitis blood. A CD8+ phenotype characterized the disease-linked clones, which were relatively rare in peripheral blood. Past studies reported some motif variants in reactive arthritis synovial fluid and blood.

Trimming shortened V by 6 bases and J by 0 bases, and 18 bases separated the two germline ends. This CDR3 region has 17 residues. Germline V gives CDR1 PRHDT, CDR2 FYEKMQ (reference sequence). With respect to this clonotype: Antigen unknown.

Quantitative molecular-barcoded 5'-RACE generated the TCR beta libraries. TCRdb analysed the 5' RACE reads with MiXCR anew, one entry per CDR3 protein. The top ten hold about a fifth of the sample, which has around 770,000 distinct CDR3 sequences, roughly 20% seen once. Input material: blood, either unsorted or a sorted T cell fraction (not recorded which). This clonotype was sampled from a male donor with ankylosing spondylitis. The chain has TRBV13 and TRBJ2-1, with unresolved D. The CDR3 loop is CASSPDPGPGSYNEQFF. CDR3 nucleotides: TGTGCCAGCAGTCCTGACCCCGGGCCGGGCTCCTACAATGAGCAGTTCTTC.